Many counts were recorded for the clone carrying this TCR beta chain. Its antigen remains unknown. Trimming left V 4 bases short and J 2 bases short, with 19 bases between. This CDR3 region has 16 residues. The germline V gene encodes CDR1 SGHRS and CDR2 YFSETQ. These data originate in a study of molecular identifiers for immune sequencing clone quantification. Naive CD8 libraries were made from around 18,000 to 910,000 sorted cells, and they used 10%, 30% or 50% RNA. TCRdb redid the calling of the PCR reads with MiXCR, one entry per CDR3 protein. The sample records approximately 500,000 distinct CDR3 sequences, around 23% being singletons. Study-wide results and caveats: Detectable among 800,000 to 1,000,000 naive cells, according to reports, was Jurkat TCR RNA spiked in from one cell. Same-barcode identical TCR molecules could make highly expanded clones look smaller than they are.

This chain joins TRBV5-1 and TRBJ2-7; D is possibly TRBD1 or TRBD2 (6 bases each). The specimen sequenced was naive CD8+ T cells from blood, with Jurkat cell RNA spiked in. Subset meaning: FACS-sorted CD8+CD4-CCR7+CD45RA+ naive T cells. The source of this sequence is a human donor in good health. Some libraries in this study had Jurkat cell RNA spiked in. As DNA, the CDR3 is TGCGCCAGCAGCGATCCCGGGAAGGGGGGTACCTACGAGCAGTACTTC. Amino acids: CASSDPGKGGTYEQYF.